The 32 T cell receptor beta chains given below trace back to one sample, sequenced in a study of tumor-infiltrating lymphocytes in primary liver carcinoma. With a constant-region primer, TCR beta cDNA was made from 500 ng of total RNA. Nested multiplex PCR, run for three rounds with slightly modified ARM-PCR, yielded TCR beta libraries. Investigators reported that the first two PCR rounds, at around 11 cycles each, used TRBV1-TRBV30 forward primers with a C-beta reverse primer. TCRdb redid the calling of the multiplex PCR reads with MiXCR, one entry per CDR3 protein. This sample yields 100,000 to 150,000 distinct CDR3 sequences, of which around 64% are seen a single time; around 8.2% belongs to the top ten. Between about 18 and 33 mg of unsorted bulk tissue served as the source from which RNA and DNA were co-extracted. The sample comprised liver tumor tissue from sampling region 3. Subset given: tumor region T3, left-lateral pole. These receptor sequences come from an older woman with primary liver carcinoma and hepatitis B virus infection.

To note about this clonotype: Lacking the conserved final phenylalanine or tryptophan, this CDR3 likely reflects a read error. The chain recombines TRBV11-2 with TRBJ2-1; 13 bases align to TRBD2. This CDR3 comprises 16 residues. Trimming took 1 base from V and 10 from J; bases not matched to a gene: 7. Germline-derived CDR1 and CDR2 are SGHAT and FQNNGV. CDR3 protein: CASSLAGLAGLNEQFL. The DNA of the CDR3 is TGTGCCAGCAGCTTAGCGGGACTAGCGGGACTGAACGAGCAGTTCCTC.

Judged by abundance, this clonotype is medium-sized. The chain carries TRBV11-3 and TRBJ1-1, with D possibly being TRBD1 (5 bases). CDR1 is SGHNT and CDR2 is YENEEA in the germline V gene. The CDR3 runs to 16 residues. The V and J ends lost 5 bases and 0 bases respectively, with 16 bases between them. The CDR3 region is CASSPRGKGMNTEAFF. Written as DNA, the CDR3 is TGTGCCAGCAGCCCCCGGGGGAAGGGGATGAACACTGAAGCTTTCTTT.

Turning to this clonotype: An end of the junction does not agree with germline; a read error may underlie this. The V and J genes are TRBV12-3 or TRBV12-4 and TRBJ1-5; weak D call: TRBD1 (6 bases). The CDR3 length is 15 residues. This CDR3 is CSSSLRTDGNQPRHF. Here the CDR3 DNA reads TGTTCCAGCAGCCTTCGGACAGATGGCAATCAGCCCCGGCATTTT.

The sample holds many counts of this clonotype. The junction shows a germline mismatch at one end, possibly a read error. The V gene is TRBV6-5, the J gene TRBJ1-5; the match to TRBD1 covers 10 bases. CDR3 size: 14 residues. Germline CDR1 is MNHEY and CDR2 is SVGAGI. The CDR3 region is CASSTTGGKQPQHF. DNA of the CDR3: TGTGCCAGCAGTACGACAGGGGGCAAGCAGCCCCAGCATTTT.

Only one count was recorded for this clonotype. This chain links TRBV7-2 with TRBJ2-5; no definite D call. The V gene's germline CDR1 is SGHTA and CDR2 FQGNSA. Trimming took off 4 bases at V and 4 bases at J, with 16 bases between the two ends. The CDR3 is 15 residues long. DNA for the CDR3: TGTGCCAGCAGCTCCCCTTTCTCGGGCGGAGAGACCCAGTACTTC. It codes for CASSSPFSGGETQYF.

As to this clonotype: The junction shows a germline mismatch at one end, possibly a read error. This chain uses TRBV11-2 with TRBJ2-3; either TRBD1 or TRBD2 may supply D (5 bases each). This CDR3 contains 14 residues. Germline V gene lookup returns CDR1 SGHAT and CDR2 FQNNGV. CDR3 sequence reads: CADSLVGSTDTQFF. CDR3 in DNA: TGTGCCGACAGCTTAGTTGGGAGCACAGATACGCAGTTTTTT.

In this sample, this clonotype turned up many times. The V call is TRBV7-3, the J call TRBJ2-1, with 7 bases that match TRBD2. This CDR3 spans 15 amino acids. CDR1 and CDR2 (germline): SGHTA, FQGTGA. The junction had 6 bases not matched to a gene; V was cut back by 0 bases and J by 7 bases. The CDR3 is CASSLTPTSRNEQFF. CDR3 DNA sequence: TGTGCCAGCAGCTTAACGCCGACTAGCCGAAATGAGCAGTTCTTC.

The V call is TRBV5-1, the J call TRBJ2-1, with 11 bases that match TRBD2. The CDR3 extends over 15 amino acids. With V trimmed by 2 bases and J by 8 bases, 6 bases remained unmatched. The germline V gene has CDR1 SGHRS and CDR2 YFSETQ. CDR3 bases: TGCGCCAGCAGCTTACTAGCGGGGGTATACGATGAGCAGTTCTTC. Its translation is CASSLLAGVYDEQFF.

About this clonotype: The conserved phenylalanine or tryptophan is not found at the CDR3 terminus, so this likely reflects a read error. The chain recombines TRBV4-1 with TRBJ1-1; D is ambiguous. Germline loops: CDR1 MGHRA, CDR2 YSYEKL. V gave up 3 bases and J gave up 3 bases, with 14 bases separating them. There are 15 residues in the CDR3. CDR3 coding DNA: TGCGCCAGCAGCCATAGTCCGGGAGTAGACACTGAAGCTTTCTAT. This codes for CASSHSPGVDTEAFY.

A remark on this clonotype: Because the CDR3 is missing its conserved closing phenylalanine or tryptophan, this is likely a read error. The J gene is TRBJ2-2, the V gene TRBV19, with D tentatively TRBD2 (5 bases). The CDR3 runs to 15 residues. With 1 base removed from V and 2 bases from J, the gap between germline ends came to 8 bases. CDR1 and CDR2 from the germline V gene are LNHDA and SQIVND (reference sequence). The CDR3 DNA sequence: TGTGCCAGTAGTATAGCGGGGATCAACACCGGGGAGCTGTTTTAT. This codes for CASSIAGINTGELFY.

By frequency in the sample, this clonotype is medium-sized (0.01 to 0.1%). The chain couples TRBV6-6 to TRBJ1-1; 7 bases fit TRBD1. V lost 7 bases to trimming and J lost 5 bases; unmatched junction nucleotides: 7. Germline CDR1 reads MNHNY; CDR2 reads SVGAGI (reference sequence). The CDR3 is 13 amino acids. CDR3: CASKKTGRTEAFF. For the CDR3, the DNA is TGTGCCAGCAAGAAGACAGGGCGGACTGAAGCTTTCTTT.

V gene TRBV11-1 combines with J gene TRBJ2-1; D is possibly TRBD2 (5 bases). Germline V gives CDR1 SGHAT, CDR2 FQDESV (reference sequence). The CDR3 has 15 residues. V was pared by 3 bases and J by 5 bases, with 14 bases between. CDR3 residues: CASSFALAGNNEQFF. In nucleotides, the CDR3 is TGTGCCAGCAGCTTTGCGCTAGCAGGTAACAATGAGCAGTTCTTC. The full variable domain, with the rest looked up from reference TRBV11-1 and TRBJ2-1, is EAEVAQSPRYKITEKSQAVAFWCDPISGHATLYWYRQILGQGPELLVQFQDESVVDDSQLPKDRFSAERLKGVDSTLKIQPAELGDSAMYLCASSFALAGNNEQFFGPGTRLTVL.

This clonotype came up many times. V is TRBV6-1 and J is TRBJ2-3; 14 bases line up with TRBD2. Germline V gene data show CDR1 as MNHNS and CDR2 as SASEGT. Trimming removed 6 bases from V and 6 bases from J; junction bases left unmatched: 8. CDR3 length: 16 amino acids. The CDR3 spells CASRGLAGVGRDTQYF. The CDR3, as DNA: TGTGCCAGCAGGGGACTAGCGGGAGTAGGGCGGGATACGCAGTATTTT.

As to this clonotype: Germline is not matched at one junction end, which may reflect a read error. The V call is TRBV6-5, the J call TRBJ2-7, with D possibly being TRBD1 (5 bases). There are 15 residues in the CDR3. Germline CDR1 reads MNHEY; CDR2 reads SVGAGI. The chain's CDR3 is CASSYSETAQGERYF. The DNA of the CDR3 is TGTGCCAGCAGTTACTCAGAGACAGCTCAGGGCGAGCGGTACTTC.

This clonotype turned up a few times. This clone may be a read error of a much larger clone one base away. The conserved phenylalanine or tryptophan is not found at the CDR3 terminus, so this likely reflects a read error. The CDR3 sequence: CASSLRGNNSPLHL. The CDR3 DNA follows: TGTGCCAGCAGCCTCAGGGGAAATAATTCACCCCTCCACCTT. The chain uses TRBV12-3 or TRBV12-4 and TRBJ1-6; possible D gene TRBD1, 6 bases. CDR3 length equals 14 residues. Trimming took 6 bases from V and 5 from J, leaving 11 bases between them.

The V gene is TRBV9, the J gene TRBJ2-3, with D possibly being TRBD1 or TRBD2 (6 bases each). The V gene's germline CDR1 is SGDLS and CDR2 YYNGEE. Trimming pared 3 bases from V and 2 bases from J, leaving 16 bases between. CDR3 length: 16 residues. DNA of the CDR3: TGTGCCAGCAGCGGAGGGGGGCTTTCCGCCACAGATACGCAGTATTTT. Amino acid sequence: CASSGGGLSATDTQYF. The complete variable domain, with remaining parts taken from reference TRBV9 and TRBJ2-3, reads DSGVTQTPKHLITATGQRVTLRCSPRSGDLSVYWYQQSLDQGLQFLIQYYNGEERAKGNILERFSAQQFPDLHSELNLSSLELGDSALYFCASSGGGLSATDTQYFGPGTRLTVL.

Points on this clonotype: It may be a read error: a sequence one base away is much more abundant. The chain employs TRBV28 and TRBJ1-3; D gene unclear. CDR1 is MDHEN, CDR2 SYDVKM, per germline. V was shortened by 8 bases and J by 0 bases, with 14 bases between the two germline ends. The CDR3 loop spans 15 amino acids. CDR3 sequence: CASGSKGSSGNTIYF. The CDR3 DNA sequence: TGTGCCAGCGGTTCAAAGGGTTCCTCTGGAAACACCATATATTTT.

The chain links TRBV2 to TRBJ1-5, with 9 bases aligning to TRBD1. There are 15 residues in the CDR3. With V trimmed by 6 bases and J by 4 bases, 7 bases remained unmatched. Germline CDR1 is SNHLY and CDR2 is FYNNEI. The chain's CDR3 is CASRVGQGVNQPQHF. The CDR3 bases are TGTGCCAGCAGGGTGGGACAGGGTGTGAATCAGCCCCAGCATTTT. Full variable domain (rest looked up from reference TRBV2 and TRBJ1-5): EPEVTQTPSHQVTQMGQEVILRCVPISNHLYFYWYRQILGQKVEFLVSFYNNEISEKSEIFDDQFSVERPDGSNFTLKIRSTKLEDSAMYFCASRVGQGVNQPQHFGDGTRLSIL.

The CDR3 loop is CASSASGISYNEQFF. The CDR3 DNA reads TGTGCCAGCAGCGCAAGCGGGATCTCCTACAATGAGCAGTTCTTC. The chain uses TRBV9 and TRBJ2-1, with 7 bases that match TRBD2. The CDR3 sequence is 15 residues long. Germline V gene data show CDR1 as SGDLS and CDR2 as YYNGEE. Trimming removed 3 bases from V and 0 bases from J; junction bases left unmatched: 3.

A word on this clonotype: A much larger clone sits a single nucleotide away, making a read error possible. This chain joins TRBV4-1 and TRBJ2-3, with D possibly being TRBD1 or TRBD2 (5 bases each). Germline V gene data show CDR1 as MGHRA and CDR2 as YSYEKL. The CDR3 is 13 amino acids. V was shortened by 4 bases and J by 8 bases, with 13 bases between the two germline ends. The CDR3 DNA reads TGCGCCAGCAGCCGGGACGCGTTAGTTACGCAGTATTTT. As protein: CASSRDALVTQYF.

As concerns this clonotype: A much larger clone is a single base away; this may be a read error. V is TRBV12-3 or TRBV12-4 and J is TRBJ1-1, with D possibly being TRBD1 (5 bases). The CDR3 is 16 residues long. The CDR3 spells CASSRMGGGLNTAAFF. DNA of the CDR3: TGTGCCAGCAGCCGTATGGGGGGAGGGTTGAACACTGCAGCTTTCTTT.

This clonotype came up many times. This sequence joins TRBV30 and TRBJ2-7, with D perhaps matching TRBD2 (5 bases). The CDR3 is 13 residues long. Germline V gene lookup returns CDR1 GTSNPN and CDR2 SVGIG (reference sequence). V lost 2 bases, J lost 1 base, and 9 bases lay in between. The chain's CDR3 is CAWSSGLSYEQYF. The CDR3 DNA follows: TGTGCCTGGAGTTCCGGACTTTCCTACGAGCAGTACTTC.

This clonotype has a handful of counts. V is TRBV5-1 and J is TRBJ2-3; D tentatively fits TRBD1 or TRBD2 (7 bases each). There are 14 residues in the CDR3. Germline V gene lookup returns CDR1 SGHRS and CDR2 YFSETQ. The germline V and J ends were trimmed by 3 bases and 5 bases, with 13 bases remaining between them. CDR3 DNA: TGCGCCAGCAGCTCGACAGGGAGGGTAGATACGCAGTATTTT. Translation: CASSSTGRVDTQYF.

The V call is TRBV5-1, the J call TRBJ1-1, with D maybe TRBD1 (5 bases). The ends were cut back, 3 bases at V and 3 bases at J, with 27 bases in the middle. In germline, CDR1 is SGHRS, CDR2 YFSETQ. This CDR3 contains 19 residues. The CDR3 DNA reads as TGCGCCAGCAGCTCCGGTTTGGGGGGGTCGATCTCAAGAGACACTGAAGCTTTCTTT. This encodes CASSSGLGGSISRDTEAFF. Together with reference TRBV5-1 and TRBJ1-1, the CDR3 gives the full variable domain: KAGVTQTPRYLIKTRGQQVTLSCSPISGHRSVSWYQQTPGQGLQFLFEYFSETQRNKGNFPGRFSGRQFSNSRSEMNVSTLELGDSALYLCASSSGLGGSISRDTEAFFGQGTRLTVV.

The sample holds a few counts of this clonotype. A much larger clone is a single base away; this may be a read error. The V call is TRBV6-2 or TRBV6-3, the J call TRBJ2-7; possibly TRBD1 or TRBD2 for D (6 bases each). The CDR3 extends over 13 amino acids. The V gene's germline CDR1 is MNHEY and CDR2 SVGEGT. CDR3 coding DNA: TGTGCCAGCAATAAACCCGAACGGGGGACACGGGCCTTC. Translating gives CASNKPERGTRAF.

With regard to this clonotype: The conserved phenylalanine or tryptophan normally closing the CDR3 is absent here, so this likely arose from a read error. CDR3 amino acids: CASSLGGRVNTEAFV. The CDR3 DNA is TGTGCCAGCAGCTTGGGAGGGAGAGTGAACACTGAAGCTTTCGTT. The rearrangement joins TRBV5-4 to TRBJ1-1; D unclear. This CDR3 has 15 residues. The V gene lost 0 bases and the J gene lost 0 bases, with 9 bases spanning the gap. The germline CDR1 and CDR2 sequences are SGHNT and YYREEE (reference sequence).

The table lists this clonotype with a count of one. The junction does not match germline at one end; this may be a read error. The chain links TRBV6-6 to TRBJ1-5, with TRBD1 matching 7 bases. The CDR3 length is 16 residues. Germline lookup yields CDR1 MNHNY and CDR2 SVGAGI (reference sequence). CDR3 residues: CTSRGTKQGLNQPQHF. CDR3 sequence (DNA): TGTACCAGTAGGGGCACCAAACAGGGGCTGAACCAGCCCCAGCATTTT.

This clonotype was counted at least ten times. The V and J genes are TRBV12-3 or TRBV12-4 and TRBJ2-7, with D perhaps matching TRBD1 (6 bases). This CDR3 has 15 amino acids. Deletions cut 7 bases from V and 0 bases from J, with 16 bases between. In DNA, the CDR3 is TGTGCCAGCACCAATACCAGGGGTCTCTCCTACGAGCAGTACTTC. This gives the protein CASTNTRGLSYEQYF.

This clonotype occurred many times. The J gene is TRBJ2-7, the V gene TRBV30; D possibly corresponds to TRBD2 (5 bases). This CDR3 contains 11 residues. Germline V gene lookup returns CDR1 GTSNPN and CDR2 SVGIG (reference sequence). Trimming removed 2 bases from V and 7 bases from J, with 9 bases in between. This CDR3 is CAWSLTGEQYF. The CDR3, as DNA: TGTGCCTGGAGTCTTACGGGGGAGCAGTACTTC.

Note on this clonotype: This may stem from a read error, because a much larger clone lies one nucleotide away. The chain joins TRBV28 to TRBJ1-2; TRBD1 might be the D (5 bases). With 4 bases removed from V and 8 bases from J, the gap between germline ends came to 17 bases. This CDR3 is 14 amino acids long. Germline CDR1 and CDR2: MDHEN and SYDVKM. CDR3 residues: CASSYGTAAWGYTF. The CDR3 coding sequence is TGTGCCAGCAGTTATGGGACCGCTGCGTGGGGCTACACCTTC.

V and J are TRBV13 and TRBJ2-4; 9 bases map to TRBD1. CDR3 length equals 17 residues. Losses at the gene ends were 8 bases for V and 1 base for J; bases not matched to a gene: 12. Germline CDR1 reads PRHDT; CDR2 reads FYEKMQ (reference sequence). CDR3 residues: CASCIRQGVEAKNIQYF. CDR3 nucleotides: TGTGCCAGCTGCATCAGACAGGGGGTGGAGGCCAAAAACATTCAGTACTTC.

With respect to this clonotype: The junction departs from the called germline gene at one end, perhaps through a read error. The V call is TRBV29-1, the J call TRBJ2-3, with 11 bases aligning to TRBD2. Germline V gives CDR1 SQVTM, CDR2 ANQGSEA. CDR3 length: 13 residues. In DNA form, the CDR3 reads TGCGGCGTCGGGACTAGCGGAGCAGATATGCAGTATTTT. Translated, it gives CGVGTSGADMQYF.